These T cell receptor beta chains were read from a single sample in a study of T cells in Graves' hyperthyroidism and ophthalmopathy. A single record per CDR3 protein comes from TCRdb applying MiXCR to the multiplex PCR reads. Here the sample spans roughly 500,000 distinct CDR3 sequences, 40% to 50% being singletons. Specimen: peripheral blood or thyroid tissue (not recorded which). The receptors come from an adult woman with Graves' disease, either hyperthyroidism or ophthalmopathy (not recorded which). Both conserved end residues are part of each CDR3. The order of the fields is clone size, D gene, V gene, J gene, CDR3 protein, CDR3 DNA. A D gene is named only where the DNA matches it firmly. Not all rows give a size; the values are once, few, many and, for expanded clones, a class.

clone size: many
D gene: .
V gene: TRBV7-9
J gene: TRBJ1-2
CDR3 protein: CASSPDSHYGYTF
CDR3 DNA: TGTGCCAGCAGCCCGGACAGTCACTATGGCTACACCTTC

clone size: few
D gene: .
V gene: TRBV27
J gene: TRBJ1-1
CDR3 protein: CASSSPGVTEAFF
CDR3 DNA: TGTGCCAGCAGCTCCCCCGGGGTTACTGAAGCTTTCTTT

clone size: .
D gene: TRBD2
V gene: TRBV5-6
J gene: TRBJ2-7
CDR3 protein: CASSLGSSGSQYF
CDR3 DNA: TGTGCCAGCAGCTTGGGTAGTAGCGGGAGTCAGTACTTC

clone size: .
D gene: TRBD2
V gene: TRBV20-1
J gene: TRBJ2-7
CDR3 protein: CSARTGTSGIAYEQYF
CDR3 DNA: TGCAGTGCTAGAACCGGGACTAGCGGAATAGCCTACGAGCAGTACTTC

clone size: .
D gene: .
V gene: TRBV11-2
J gene: TRBJ2-7
CDR3 protein: CASSTRSRHEQYF
CDR3 DNA: TGTGCCAGCAGCACCAGGAGCCGTCACGAGCAGTACTTC

clone size: .
D gene: .
V gene: TRBV20-1
J gene: TRBJ2-5
CDR3 protein: CSASRSIRETQYF
CDR3 DNA: TGCAGTGCTAGCCGTTCCATCCGCGAGACCCAGTACTTC

clone size: once
D gene: .
V gene: TRBV2
J gene: TRBJ2-2
CDR3 protein: CASSEVGNPDTGELFF
CDR3 DNA: TGTGCCAGCAGTGAAGTCGGCAATCCCGACACCGGGGAGCTGTTTTTT

clone size: .
D gene: .
V gene: TRBV15
J gene: TRBJ1-6
CDR3 protein: CATAIDSLAYNSPLHF
CDR3 DNA: TGTGCCACCGCCATCGACAGCCTCGCCTATAATTCACCCCTCCACTTT

clone size: .
D gene: .
V gene: TRBV7-3
J gene: TRBJ2-6
CDR3 protein: CASSPSPGSGANVLTF
CDR3 DNA: TGTGCCAGCAGCCCAAGCCCAGGGTCTGGGGCCAACGTCCTGACTTTC

clone size: .
D gene: TRBD2
V gene: TRBV7-6
J gene: TRBJ2-1
CDR3 protein: CASSTGTSGSSYNEQFF
CDR3 DNA: TGTGCCAGCAGCACCGGGACTAGCGGGAGCTCCTACAATGAGCAGTTCTTC

clone size: .
D gene: .
V gene: TRBV20-1
J gene: TRBJ2-7
CDR3 protein: CSARDNRGREQYF
CDR3 DNA: TGCAGTGCTAGAGATAACCGAGGCCGCGAGCAGTACTTC

clone size: .
D gene: .
V gene: TRBV29-1
J gene: TRBJ1-3
CDR3 protein: CSVEDPGAIGNTIYF
CDR3 DNA: TGCAGCGTTGAAGATCCCGGGGCGATTGGAAACACCATATATTTT

clone size: .
D gene: .
V gene: TRBV15
J gene: TRBJ1-6
CDR3 protein: CATSSIPDGEISPLHF
CDR3 DNA: TGTGCCACCAGCAGTATACCCGACGGGGAGATTTCACCCCTCCACTTT

clone size: few
D gene: TRBD1
V gene: TRBV20-1
J gene: TRBJ1-5
CDR3 protein: CSTGTGLQPQHF
CDR3 DNA: TGCAGTACCGGGACAGGGCTTCAGCCCCAGCATTTT

clone size: .
D gene: .
V gene: TRBV20-1
J gene: TRBJ1-2
CDR3 protein: CSARDRRGFNYGYTF
CDR3 DNA: TGCAGTGCTAGAGATCGGAGGGGCTTTAACTATGGCTACACCTTC

clone size: many
D gene: TRBD1
V gene: TRBV20-1
J gene: TRBJ2-7
CDR3 protein: CSARRRQGAVHEQYF
CDR3 DNA: TGCAGTGCTAGACGGAGACAGGGGGCAGTCCACGAGCAGTACTTC

clone size: many
D gene: TRBD1
V gene: TRBV20-1
J gene: TRBJ1-1
CDR3 protein: CSLAGGANTEAFF
CDR3 DNA: TGCAGTCTGGCAGGGGGCGCGAACACTGAAGCTTTCTTT

clone size: .
D gene: TRBD1
V gene: TRBV7-3
J gene: TRBJ2-7
CDR3 protein: CASSEQGNPPYEQYF
CDR3 DNA: TGTGCCAGCAGCGAACAGGGGAACCCGCCCTACGAGCAGTACTTC

clone size: .
D gene: .
V gene: TRBV10-3
J gene: TRBJ1-5
CDR3 protein: CAISGTGQHF
CDR3 DNA: TGTGCCATCAGTGGTACAGGCCAGCATTTT

clone size: .
D gene: TRBD1
V gene: TRBV29-1
J gene: TRBJ1-6
CDR3 protein: CSDSAGGSNSPLHF
CDR3 DNA: TGCAGTGATTCCGCAGGGGGCAGCAATTCGCCCCTCCACTTT

clone size: .
D gene: TRBD2
V gene: TRBV24-1
J gene: TRBJ2-5
CDR3 protein: CATSDPTSTYKQETQYF
CDR3 DNA: TGTGCCACCAGTGATCCGACTAGCACCTACAAACAAGAGACCCAGTACTTC

clone size: many
D gene: TRBD2
V gene: TRBV7-2
J gene: TRBJ2-7
CDR3 protein: CASRKSGGTYEQYF
CDR3 DNA: TGTGCCAGCAGGAAGTCGGGAGGGACCTACGAGCAGTACTTC

clone size: .
D gene: TRBD1
V gene: TRBV29-1
J gene: TRBJ1-2
CDR3 protein: CSVNRGQPNDGYTF
CDR3 DNA: TGCAGCGTTAACCGGGGACAGCCAAATGATGGCTACACCTTC

clone size: .
D gene: TRBD2
V gene: TRBV7-9
J gene: TRBJ2-1
CDR3 protein: CASSSPGLAEINEQFF
CDR3 DNA: TGTGCCAGCAGCTCCCCGGGACTAGCAGAAATCAATGAGCAGTTCTTC

clone size: once
D gene: TRBD1
V gene: TRBV5-1
J gene: TRBJ2-5
CDR3 protein: CASSLEGQVWETQYF
CDR3 DNA: TGCGCCAGCAGCTTGGAGGGACAGGTCTGGGAGACCCAGTACTTC

clone size: many
D gene: .
V gene: TRBV20-1
J gene: TRBJ2-2
CDR3 protein: CSARRGRTNTGELFF
CDR3 DNA: TGCAGTGCCCGCCGTGGGCGGACTAACACCGGGGAGCTGTTTTTT